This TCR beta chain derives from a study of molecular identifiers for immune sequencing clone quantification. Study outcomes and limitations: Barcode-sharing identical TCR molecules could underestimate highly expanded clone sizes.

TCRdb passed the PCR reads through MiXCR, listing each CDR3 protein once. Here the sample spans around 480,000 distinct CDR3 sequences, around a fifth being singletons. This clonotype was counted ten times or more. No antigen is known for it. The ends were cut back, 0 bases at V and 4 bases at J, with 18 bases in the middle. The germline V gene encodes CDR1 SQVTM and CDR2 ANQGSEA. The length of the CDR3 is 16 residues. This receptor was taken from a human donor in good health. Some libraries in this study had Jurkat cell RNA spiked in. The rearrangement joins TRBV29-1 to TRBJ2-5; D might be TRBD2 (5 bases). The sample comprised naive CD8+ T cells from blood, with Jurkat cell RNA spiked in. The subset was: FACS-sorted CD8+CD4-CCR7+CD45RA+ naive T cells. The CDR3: CSVEDGVYVPSETQYF. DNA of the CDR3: TGCAGCGTTGAAGACGGGGTTTATGTCCCATCAGAGACCCAGTACTTC.